Below, 6 T cell receptor beta chains from the same sample are listed, as sequenced in a study of molecular identifiers for immune sequencing clone quantification. TCRdb re-called the PCR reads with MiXCR, one entry per CDR3 protein. The sample lists hundreds of thousands of distinct CDR3 sequences, 25% occurring once. The specimen was naive CD8+ T cells from blood, with Jurkat cell RNA spiked in. Subset meaning: FACS-sorted CD8+CD4-CCR7+CD45RA+ naive T cells. The receptors stem from a human donor in good health. Some libraries in this study had Jurkat cell RNA spiked in.

At least ten counts were recorded for this clonotype. This chain joins TRBV4-3 and TRBJ2-2; no clear D gene. The CDR3 has 15 residues. CDR1 is LGHNA and CDR2 is YSLEER in the germline V gene. Trimming shortened V by 0 bases and J by 0 bases, and 5 bases separated the two germline ends. In nucleotides, the CDR3 is TGCGCCAGCAGCCAAGAACGGTCGAACACCGGGGAGCTGTTTTTT. Its protein product is CASSQERSNTGELFF.

The chain has TRBV20-1 and TRBJ2-1; TRBD2 matches 12 bases. The CDR3 has 15 residues. Germline V CDR1 and CDR2: DFQATT, SNEGSKA (reference sequence). The V gene end was trimmed by 4 bases and the J gene end by 0 bases; junction bases not matched to a gene: 1. CDR3 residues: CSAKTSGGSYNEQFF. The CDR3 bases are TGCAGTGCTAAGACTAGCGGGGGCTCCTACAATGAGCAGTTCTTC.

The chain has TRBV20-1 and TRBJ2-7; 12 bases match TRBD2. The CDR3 extends over 15 amino acids. V trimming: 6 bases; J trimming: 4 bases; junction bases outside the gene matches: 10. Germline CDR1 and CDR2: DFQATT and SNEGSKA (reference sequence). This CDR3 reads CSAQGGLAGRYEQYF. CDR3 bases: TGCAGTGCCCAGGGAGGACTAGCGGGACGGTACGAGCAGTACTTC.

On this clonotype itself: This may be a read error: a much more frequent sequence differs by one nucleotide. This sequence joins TRBV7-9 and TRBJ2-3, with TRBD2 identical over 9 bases. The CDR3 has 16 amino acids. Germline V gene data show CDR1 as SEHNR and CDR2 as FQNEAQ (reference sequence). The CDR3 coding sequence is TGTGCCAGCAGCCGCGGTAGACTAGCGGAAAGGGATACGCGGTATTTT. Its translation is CASSRGRLAERDTRYF.

Only a few counts were recorded for this clonotype. The chain couples TRBV5-1 to TRBJ2-7; D remains unclear. Between the trimmed V and J ends, which lost 4 bases and 3 bases, there was a span of 17 bases. This CDR3 is built from 15 residues. CDR1 is SGHRS, CDR2 YFSETQ, per germline. The DNA for the CDR3 is TGCGCCAGCAGCAGACCGGGTCTCGCCGGCTACGAGCAGTACTTC. Encoded protein: CASSRPGLAGYEQYF.

This sequence joins TRBV20-1 and TRBJ2-1, with 15 bases identical to TRBD2. With 5 bases clipped from V and 8 bases from J, the junction kept 16 bases outside the gene matches. CDR1 is DFQATT, CDR2 SNEGSKA, per germline (reference sequence). The length of the CDR3 is 18 residues. CDR3 residues: CSALVAPGLAGGGDEQFF. CDR3 coding DNA: TGCAGTGCTTTAGTAGCCCCCGGACTAGCGGGGGGGGGGGATGAGCAGTTCTTC.